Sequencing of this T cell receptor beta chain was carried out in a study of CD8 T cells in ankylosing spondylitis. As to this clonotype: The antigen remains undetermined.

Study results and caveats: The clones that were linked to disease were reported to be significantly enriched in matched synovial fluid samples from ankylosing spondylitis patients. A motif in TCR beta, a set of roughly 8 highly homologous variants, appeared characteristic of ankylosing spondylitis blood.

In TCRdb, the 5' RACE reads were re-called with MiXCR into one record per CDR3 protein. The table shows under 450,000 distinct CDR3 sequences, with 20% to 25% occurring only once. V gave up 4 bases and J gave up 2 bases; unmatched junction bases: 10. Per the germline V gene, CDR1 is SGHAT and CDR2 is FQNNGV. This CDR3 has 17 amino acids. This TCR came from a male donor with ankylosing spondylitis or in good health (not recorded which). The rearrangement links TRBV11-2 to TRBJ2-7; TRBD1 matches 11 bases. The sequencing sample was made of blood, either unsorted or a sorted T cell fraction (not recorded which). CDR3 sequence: CASSWGVSGQGAYEQYF. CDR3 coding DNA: TGTGCCAGCAGCTGGGGGGTTTCGGGACAGGGGGCCTACGAGCAGTACTTC.